The clone carrying this T cell receptor beta chain was counted once. The antigen remains unidentified. Here immunoSEQ multiplex PCR was the method, and the copy in TCRdb shows in-frame clones only, minus some. The sample includes 45,000 to 55,000 clones, approximately 90% of them seen just once. The data are from a study of OX40 agonist ivuxolimab in advanced cancers. Across the study: Dose-escalation patients had hepatocellular carcinoma, melanoma, renal cell or head and neck cancer. Study-level findings and limits: At 0.1 to 3.0 mg/kg, CD4+ and CD8+ blood T cells expanded clonally by week 6. More expanded clones were seen, on average, in CD8+ T cells than in CD4+.

V lost 1 base to trimming and J lost 5 bases; unmatched junction nucleotides: 7. The CDR3 contains 15 residues. Germline V lookup: CDR1 SGHTS, CDR2 YDEGEE. The sequence was collected from an adult with an advanced solid tumor such as melanoma, head and neck, liver or kidney cancer. The chain is built from TRBV5-8 and TRBJ2-7; TRBD2 agrees at 9 bases. The starting material was CD4+ or CD8+ T cells sorted from blood, obtained in a trial of the OX40 agonist ivuxolimab. The CDR3 DNA is TGTGCCAGCAGCTTGCAGGGACTAGCATCCGACGAGCAGTACTTC. Translation gives CASSLQGLASDEQYF.